One sample yielded the 26 T cell receptor beta chains listed below, sequenced in a study of CD8+CD57+ T cells in acquired aplastic anemia. CDR3 and TCR beta VDJ profiling relied on a genomic DNA template. TCRdb reprocessed the reads via MiXCR and lists one record per CDR3 protein. Of 180,000 or so distinct CDR3 sequences listed, more than 45% are singletons. Flow cytometry had shown expanded CD8+CD57+ cells in the patients chosen for sequencing. Sequencing was performed on sorted CD4+, CD8+, or CD8+CD57+ T cells (not recorded which) from PBMCs. The receptors come from a human donor with aplastic anemia.

This clonotype was seen a handful of times. The chain joins TRBV7-9 to TRBJ1-1; D is unresolved. The CDR3 sequence is 13 residues long. CDR1 and CDR2 from the germline V gene are SEHNR and FQNEAQ (reference sequence). Trimming shortened V by 2 bases and J by 4 bases, and 8 bases separated the two germline ends. CDR3 in amino acids: CASSLQEGTEAFF. CDR3 DNA sequence: TGTGCCAGCAGCTTACAGGAGGGCACTGAAGCTTTCTTT.

This rearrangement joins TRBV11-1 to TRBJ2-7; 8 bases map to TRBD1. This CDR3 is 17 amino acids long. Per the germline V gene, CDR1 is SGHAT and CDR2 is FQDESV (reference sequence). J lost 2 bases, V lost 1 base, and 10 bases had no gene match. CDR3 sequence: CASSLGIRTGTPYEQYF. The CDR3 nucleotides read TGTGCCAGCAGCTTAGGAATAAGGACAGGGACTCCCTACGAGCAGTACTTC.

CDR3 sequence (DNA): TGCAGTGCTAGTCGCCCTTCTGCCCAAGAGACCCAGTACTTC. As protein: CSASRPSAQETQYF. The chain uses TRBV20-1 and TRBJ2-5; no reliable D call. Trimming pared 3 bases from V and 1 base from J, leaving 12 bases between. This CDR3 has 14 amino acids. Germline CDR1 reads DFQATT; CDR2 reads SNEGSKA (reference sequence).

This clonotype was seen many times. This chain connects TRBV25-1 to TRBJ1-2; a weak D match, TRBD1 (6 bases). Trimming took off 5 bases at V and 5 bases at J, with 18 bases between the two ends. The CDR3 length is 15 residues. Looked up from germline, CDR1 is MGHDK and CDR2 is SYGVNS. CDR3 sequence: CASSPRGGAEYGYTF. The DNA of the CDR3 is TGTGCCAGCAGTCCCCGGGGGGGCGCGGAGTATGGCTACACCTTC.

This chain connects TRBV20-1 to TRBJ1-2; D not resolved. Germline lookup yields CDR1 DFQATT and CDR2 SNEGSKA (reference sequence). This CDR3 region has 11 residues. The germline V and J ends were trimmed by 0 bases and 2 bases, with 1 base remaining between them. For the CDR3, the DNA is TGCAGTGCTAGAGAGAACTATGGCTACACCTTC. Protein: CSARENYGYTF.

Turning to this clonotype: One end of the junction is discordant with germline, which a read error may explain. The V gene is TRBV5-1, the J gene TRBJ1-2; D gene ambiguous. This CDR3 is 15 amino acids long. Germline CDR1 is SGHRS and CDR2 is YFSETQ. The CDR3, as DNA: TGCGCCAGCAGCTTGGCAGTGGAGACTAACTATGGCCACACCTTC. Translation: CASSLAVETNYGHTF.

This chain uses TRBV19 with TRBJ2-3; 7 bases map to TRBD2. V gave up 5 bases and J gave up 2 bases; unmatched junction bases: 4. The germline V gene has CDR1 LNHDA and CDR2 SQIVND (reference sequence). The CDR3 contains 14 residues. The DNA of the CDR3 is TGTGCCAGTAGTTCTGGACTAGTCACAGATACGCAGTATTTT. Protein: CASSSGLVTDTQYF.

V usage is TRBV15 and J usage is TRBJ2-3; D is uncertain. V gave up 5 bases and J gave up 1 base, with 13 bases separating them. The CDR3 covers 15 residues. Germline assignment: CDR1 LNHNV and CDR2 YYDKDF (reference sequence). CDR3 in DNA: TGTGCCACCAGCTCGAGTCGGGCAGGCACAGATACGCAGTATTTT. Its translation is CATSSSRAGTDTQYF.

The chain uses TRBV7-8 and TRBJ2-7, with D maybe TRBD2 (6 bases). The ends were cut back, 5 bases at V and 7 bases at J, with 9 bases in the middle. CDR3 size: 11 residues. From germline, CDR1 is SGHVS and CDR2 FQNEAQ. CDR3 loop: CASSPGREQYF. The CDR3 DNA sequence: TGTGCCAGCAGCCCTGGGAGGGAGCAGTACTTC.

This clonotype was recorded at least ten times. This chain uses TRBV6-5 with TRBJ1-6; TRBD1 matches 7 bases. Per germline, CDR1 MNHEY and CDR2 SVGAGI. J was trimmed by 5 bases and V by 5 bases; bases with no gene match: 9. This CDR3 spans 16 amino acids. The CDR3 loop reads CASSHRTGIDNSPLHF. CDR3 bases: TGTGCCAGCAGTCACCGGACAGGTATTGATAATTCACCCCTCCACTTT.

The V call is TRBV7-8, the J call TRBJ2-6, with D perhaps assigned TRBD1 or TRBD2 (6 bases each). With 5 bases removed from V and 4 bases from J, the gap between germline ends came to 12 bases. This CDR3 is 15 amino acids long. Germline-derived CDR1 and CDR2 are SGHVS and FQNEAQ. The CDR3 coding sequence is TGTGCCAGCAGCCCAAGGGGGAGGGGGGCCAACGTCCTGACTTTC. As protein: CASSPRGRGANVLTF.

This clonotype appeared many times. This rearrangement joins TRBV5-4 to TRBJ1-1; D perhaps matches TRBD1 (6 bases). Germline CDR1 and CDR2: SGHNT and YYREEE (reference sequence). The CDR3 is 15 amino acids. V lost 4 bases and J 1 base, leaving 14 bases between the germline ends. The CDR3 coding sequence is TGTGCCAGCAGCCATCCTCAGACAGGGAACACTGAAGCTTTCTTT. This codes for CASSHPQTGNTEAFF.

Points on this clonotype: The CDR3 does not end in the conserved phenylalanine or tryptophan, so this is likely a read error. The V and J genes are TRBV5-4 and TRBJ2-2; D possibly uses TRBD1 or TRBD2 (5 bases each). CDR3 length: 15 amino acids. V was cut by 4 bases and J by 3 bases, with 13 bases left in between. Germline V gives CDR1 SGHNT, CDR2 YYREEE (reference sequence). CDR3 bases: TGTGCCAGCAGCGATGAGGTGGGGGACACCGGGGAGCTGTTTCTT. Translated: CASSDEVGDTGELFL.

At least ten counts were recorded for this clonotype. The genes are TRBV2 and TRBJ1-6; 7 positions match TRBD1. After removal of 8 bases from V and 5 bases from J, the junction contained 12 bases not matched to a gene. This CDR3 is built from 16 residues. From germline, CDR1 is SNHLY and CDR2 FYNNEI. The CDR3 is CASSFAGTEDNSPLHF. The DNA for the CDR3 is TGTGCCAGCTCATTCGCCGGGACAGAGGATAATTCACCCCTCCACTTT. The full variable domain, completed using reference TRBV2 and TRBJ1-6, is EPEVTQTPSHQVTQMGQEVILRCVPISNHLYFYWYRQILGQKVEFLVSFYNNEISEKSEIFDDQFSVERPDGSNFTLKIRSTKLEDSAMYFCASSFAGTEDNSPLHFGNGTRLTVT.

The rearrangement links TRBV7-3 to TRBJ2-7; D might be TRBD2 (5 bases). CDR1 SGHTA and CDR2 FQGTGA come from the germline V gene. Trimming left V 6 bases short and J 4 bases short, with 19 bases between. CDR3 size: 15 residues. The CDR3 sequence is CASSVAVLVPYEQYF. The CDR3 DNA reads as TGTGCCAGCAGTGTGGCAGTACTAGTACCTTACGAGCAGTACTTC.

This clonotype was detected ten times or more. The chain combines TRBV6-2 or TRBV6-3 with TRBJ2-3, with 7 bases fitting TRBD1. Germline lookup yields CDR1 MNHEY and CDR2 SVGEGT. V shed 0 bases and J 2 bases; nucleotides not matched to a gene: 11. The CDR3 length is 18 residues. The CDR3 DNA reads TGTGCCAGCAGTTACTCGATCACGAGACAGGGAGACACAGATACGCAGTATTTT. It specifies CASSYSITRQGDTDTQYF.

V usage is TRBV10-1 and J usage is TRBJ2-7, with no clear D. Germline V lookup: CDR1 WNHNN, CDR2 SYGVQD (reference sequence). The CDR3 is 9 amino acids. The V gene lost 9 bases and the J gene lost 2 bases, with 2 bases spanning the gap. CDR3 region: CARTYEQYF. The CDR3 bases are TGCGCCAGGACCTACGAGCAGTACTTC.

This clonotype occurred once. CDR3 sequence reads: CASRSWSNYGYTF. CDR3 coding DNA: TGTGCCAGCCGCTCTTGGAGTAACTATGGCTACACCTTC. The genes are TRBV19 and TRBJ1-2; D gene uncertain. The CDR3 has 13 residues. Germline loops: CDR1 LNHDA, CDR2 SQIVND (reference sequence). Trimming stripped 9 bases from V and 1 base from J, with 12 bases between. Complete variable domain (other parts from reference TRBV19 and TRBJ1-2): DGGITQSPKYLFRKEGQNVTLSCEQNLNHDAMYWYRQDPGQGLRLIYYSQIVNDFQKGDIAEGYSVSREKKESFPLTVTSAQKNPTAFYLCASRSWSNYGYTFGSGTRLTVV.

This clonotype occurred many times. The genes are TRBV20-1 and TRBJ2-3, with 10 positions matching TRBD2. Germline CDR1 is DFQATT and CDR2 is SNEGSKA (reference sequence). The CDR3 has 15 residues. V shed 4 bases, J shed 4 bases, and the junction held 8 bases outside the gene matches. The CDR3 sequence is CSATRSGGLSDTQYF. DNA for the CDR3: TGCAGTGCTACACGTAGCGGGGGGTTGTCAGATACGCAGTATTTT.

The rearrangement joins TRBV10-3 to TRBJ2-2; D gene uncertain. This CDR3 is built from 14 residues. Between the trimmed V and J ends, which lost 3 bases and 6 bases, there was a span of 11 bases. Germline assignment: CDR1 ENHRY and CDR2 SYGVKD. The CDR3 loop is CAISERSQAGELFF. CDR3 DNA: TGTGCCATCAGTGAAAGGAGTCAGGCCGGGGAGCTGTTTTTT.

This clonotype was seen only once. A single base separates this from a much larger clone, so it may be a read error. The chain links TRBV5-1 to TRBJ2-2, with 7 positions matching TRBD1. Germline V lookup: CDR1 SGHRS, CDR2 YFSETQ. The CDR3 has 16 amino acids. CDR3 region: CASSPRPTGSTGELLF. The CDR3 region has the DNA TGCGCCAGCAGCCCGCGCCCGACAGGGTCCACCGGGGAGCTGCTTTTT.

This clonotype was seen ten or more times. V is TRBV5-1 and J is TRBJ2-7, with TRBD2 identical over 13 bases. Per the germline V gene, CDR1 is SGHRS and CDR2 is YFSETQ. The CDR3 has 17 amino acids. J lost 6 bases, V lost 4 bases, and 13 bases had no gene match. Written as DNA, the CDR3 is TGCGCCAGCAGCCCATCTACCCCCGGACTAGCGGGGGCCGAGCAGTACTTC. This encodes CASSPSTPGLAGAEQYF.

This clonotype came up many times. The V call is TRBV20-1, the J call TRBJ2-1; D call uncertain. V was clipped by 1 base and J by 4 bases, with 11 bases between them. CDR1 DFQATT and CDR2 SNEGSKA come from the germline V gene (reference sequence). The CDR3 is made up of 14 amino acids. CDR3: CSARGLSEYNEQFF. The CDR3 nucleotides read TGCAGTGCTAGAGGGCTATCGGAGTACAATGAGCAGTTCTTC.

This clonotype was counted many times. V gene TRBV10-3 combines with J gene TRBJ1-4; TRBD1 agrees at 7 bases. Germline V gene lookup returns CDR1 ENHRY and CDR2 SYGVKD. Trimming took 10 bases from V and 9 from J; bases not matched to a gene: 17. There are 15 residues in the CDR3. CDR3 sequence: CATGQGERLDQKLFF. CDR3 nucleotides: TGTGCCACCGGTCAGGGGGAGCGCCTTGATCAAAAACTGTTTTTT.

The rearrangement links TRBV9 to TRBJ2-5, with D possibly TRBD2 on 6 matching bases. The CDR3 runs 14 residues. The germline CDR1 and CDR2 sequences are SGDLS and YYNGEE. V was shortened by 0 bases and J by 3 bases, with 9 bases between the two germline ends. This chain's CDR3 is CASSVEWGEETQYF. Written as DNA, the CDR3 is TGTGCCAGCAGCGTAGAGTGGGGGGAAGAGACCCAGTACTTC.

This clonotype has a single count. This chain links TRBV19 with TRBJ1-1; no firm D call. From germline, CDR1 is LNHDA and CDR2 SQIVND (reference sequence). V was trimmed by 7 bases and J by 3 bases, leaving 12 bases between them. This CDR3 comprises 13 residues. CDR3 in amino acids: CASTWSMDTEAFF. In DNA, the CDR3 is TGTGCCAGTACATGGAGCATGGACACTGAAGCTTTCTTT.